Listed below are T cell receptor beta chains from one sample, sequenced in a study of blood T cells in healthy people across ages. TCRdb reprocessed the 5' RACE reads via MiXCR and lists one record per CDR3 protein. The sample gives about 1.4 million distinct CDR3 sequences, approximately 59% of which show up once; under 8.5% is in the top ten. Specimen: blood. The receptors come from a man younger than 35 in good health. CDR3s include the opening cysteine and the closing phenylalanine or tryptophan. The D gene is left open where the match is weak. Size tells how often a clone was seen (once, few, many) or the class of an expanded clone, and some rows leave it out.

j_call: TRBJ2-7
clone_size: -
v_call: TRBV7-9
d_call: TRBD2
cdr3_aa: CASSGSGSVSDEQYF
cdr3_nt: TGTGCCAGCAGCGGCAGCGGGAGCGTTTCGGACGAGCAGTACTTC

j_call: TRBJ2-4
clone_size: few
v_call: TRBV6-5
d_call: -
cdr3_aa: CASSYLVEAQPLAKNIQYF
cdr3_nt: TGTGCCAGCAGTTATTTGGTTGAGGCGCAGCCGCTAGCCAAAAACATTCAGTACTTC

j_call: TRBJ2-7
clone_size: few
v_call: TRBV3-1
d_call: -
cdr3_aa: CATEQLNEQYF
cdr3_nt: TGTGCCACCGAGCAACTCAACGAGCAGTACTTC

j_call: TRBJ2-3
clone_size: few
v_call: TRBV7-9
d_call: -
cdr3_aa: CASDWTGPSTDTQYF
cdr3_nt: TGTGCCTCCGATTGGACGGGCCCTAGCACAGATACGCAGTATTTT

j_call: TRBJ2-4
clone_size: -
v_call: TRBV12-3/TRBV12-4
d_call: TRBD2
cdr3_aa: CASSLLGRGNIQYF
cdr3_nt: TGTGCCAGCAGTTTACTGGGGAGGGGAAACATTCAGTACTTC

j_call: TRBJ2-5
clone_size: -
v_call: TRBV7-9
d_call: TRBD1
cdr3_aa: CASSDLQGEETQYF
cdr3_nt: TGTGCCAGCAGCGACCTGCAGGGGGAAGAGACCCAGTACTTC

j_call: TRBJ2-5
clone_size: -
v_call: TRBV20-1
d_call: -
cdr3_aa: CSARGQTVQETQYF
cdr3_nt: TGCAGTGCTAGAGGTCAGACGGTTCAAGAGACCCAGTACTTC

j_call: TRBJ1-2
clone_size: few
v_call: TRBV25-1
d_call: -
cdr3_aa: CASREANYGYTF
cdr3_nt: TGTGCCAGCAGGGAAGCTAACTATGGCTACACCTTC

j_call: TRBJ1-5
clone_size: -
v_call: TRBV12-3/TRBV12-4
d_call: -
cdr3_aa: CASSPALISAQPQHF
cdr3_nt: TGTGCCAGCAGCCCAGCCCTAATCTCTGCCCAGCCCCAGCATTTT

j_call: TRBJ2-5
clone_size: -
v_call: TRBV29-1
d_call: -
cdr3_aa: CSYQRGGETQYF
cdr3_nt: TGCAGCTATCAAAGGGGGGGAGAGACCCAGTACTTC

j_call: TRBJ2-7
clone_size: few
v_call: TRBV4-2
d_call: TRBD2
cdr3_aa: CASSQAYGGGSYEQYF
cdr3_nt: TGTGCCAGCAGCCAAGCATATGGGGGGGGTTCCTACGAGCAGTACTTC

j_call: TRBJ2-1
clone_size: once
v_call: TRBV4-1
d_call: TRBD2
cdr3_aa: CASSSGGEGPYNEQFF
cdr3_nt: TGCGCCAGCAGTTCCGGGGGGGAGGGCCCCTACAATGAGCAGTTCTTC

j_call: TRBJ2-1
clone_size: -
v_call: TRBV30
d_call: -
cdr3_aa: CAWTPFRASEQFF
cdr3_nt: TGTGCCTGGACCCCCTTCCGGGCCTCGGAGCAGTTCTTC

j_call: TRBJ2-1
clone_size: -
v_call: TRBV20-1
d_call: TRBD2
cdr3_aa: CSARVERGDYFNEQFF
cdr3_nt: TGCAGTGCTAGAGTGGAGCGGGGGGATTATTTCAATGAGCAGTTCTTC

j_call: TRBJ2-1
clone_size: -
v_call: TRBV6-6
d_call: TRBD1
cdr3_aa: CASSYPSTGDEQFF
cdr3_nt: TGTGCCAGCAGTTACCCCTCCACAGGGGACGAGCAGTTCTTC

j_call: TRBJ2-3
clone_size: -
v_call: TRBV15
d_call: -
cdr3_aa: CATSRDPPDTQYF
cdr3_nt: TGTGCCACCAGCAGAGATCCCCCAGATACGCAGTATTTT

j_call: TRBJ1-6
clone_size: -
v_call: TRBV25-1
d_call: -
cdr3_aa: CATQGPTRSPLHF
cdr3_nt: TGTGCCACCCAGGGACCGACCAGATCACCCCTCCACTTT

j_call: TRBJ2-1
clone_size: -
v_call: TRBV6-5
d_call: -
cdr3_aa: CASSYGGSPYNEQFF
cdr3_nt: TGTGCCAGCAGTTACGGGGGATCACCCTACAATGAGCAGTTCTTC

j_call: TRBJ2-4
clone_size: few
v_call: TRBV25-1
d_call: TRBD1
cdr3_aa: CASSESRTGRDIQYF
cdr3_nt: TGTGCCAGCAGTGAATCAAGGACAGGCAGGGACATTCAGTACTTC

j_call: TRBJ2-3
clone_size: -
v_call: TRBV7-2
d_call: -
cdr3_aa: CASSLLTGSTDTQYF
cdr3_nt: TGTGCCAGCAGCTTATTGACGGGGAGCACAGATACGCAGTATTTT

j_call: TRBJ1-4
clone_size: -
v_call: TRBV27
d_call: -
cdr3_aa: CASRADRLKNEKLFF
cdr3_nt: TGTGCCAGCAGGGCAGACAGGCTAAAAAATGAAAAACTGTTTTTT

j_call: TRBJ2-3
clone_size: few
v_call: TRBV6-1
d_call: -
cdr3_aa: CASSEGGGRDTQYF
cdr3_nt: TGTGCCAGCAGTGAAGGTGGGGGGCGAGATACGCAGTATTTT

j_call: TRBJ2-3
clone_size: -
v_call: TRBV10-3
d_call: -
cdr3_aa: CAIRQRDIYPDTQYF
cdr3_nt: TGTGCCATCAGACAACGGGACATTTATCCAGATACGCAGTATTTT

j_call: TRBJ2-1
clone_size: -
v_call: TRBV4-1
d_call: -
cdr3_aa: CASSQVNDNEQFF
cdr3_nt: TGCGCCAGCAGCCAAGTCAATGACAATGAGCAGTTCTTC

j_call: TRBJ2-1
clone_size: -
v_call: TRBV5-1
d_call: TRBD2
cdr3_aa: CASSLEPRGRVSYNEQFF
cdr3_nt: TGCGCCAGCAGCTTGGAACCCCGGGGGAGGGTATCCTACAATGAGCAGTTCTTC

j_call: TRBJ2-1
clone_size: -
v_call: TRBV10-3
d_call: -
cdr3_aa: CALGGDSSYNEQFF
cdr3_nt: TGTGCCCTCGGCGGCGACAGCTCCTACAATGAGCAGTTCTTC

j_call: TRBJ1-1
clone_size: once
v_call: TRBV5-1
d_call: TRBD1
cdr3_aa: CASSFSDRGQNAEAFF
cdr3_nt: TGCGCCAGCAGCTTTTCAGACAGGGGACAGAACGCTGAAGCTTTCTTT

j_call: TRBJ2-1
clone_size: -
v_call: TRBV7-2
d_call: TRBD2
cdr3_aa: CASSLGAGRYYNEQFF
cdr3_nt: TGTGCCAGCAGCTTAGGAGCGGGAAGGTACTACAATGAGCAGTTCTTC

j_call: TRBJ2-1
clone_size: once
v_call: TRBV4-1
d_call: -
cdr3_aa: CASSQAESSSYNEQFF
cdr3_nt: TGCGCCAGCAGCCAAGCGGAGAGCAGCTCCTACAATGAGCAGTTCTTC

j_call: TRBJ2-3
clone_size: -
v_call: TRBV11-2
d_call: -
cdr3_aa: CASSLRGTPTDTQYF
cdr3_nt: TGTGCCAGCAGCCTCCGGGGCACCCCAACAGATACGCAGTATTTT

j_call: TRBJ1-2
clone_size: -
v_call: TRBV7-9
d_call: -
cdr3_aa: CASSIGGGHGYTF
cdr3_nt: TGTGCCAGCAGCATCGGGGGGGGCCATGGCTACACCTTC

j_call: TRBJ2-7
clone_size: -
v_call: TRBV11-2
d_call: -
cdr3_aa: CASSFAQGFYEQYF
cdr3_nt: TGTGCCAGCAGCTTTGCCCAGGGATTCTACGAGCAGTACTTC

j_call: TRBJ2-1
clone_size: -
v_call: TRBV12-3/TRBV12-4
d_call: TRBD2
cdr3_aa: CASSLWTGQAGTSAIEQFF
cdr3_nt: TGTGCCAGCAGTTTGTGGACAGGTCAAGCCGGGACTAGCGCGATTGAGCAGTTCTTC

j_call: TRBJ2-3
clone_size: few
v_call: TRBV29-1
d_call: TRBD2
cdr3_aa: CSVDRTSVNTDTQYF
cdr3_nt: TGCAGCGTTGATCGCACTAGCGTAAACACAGATACGCAGTATTTT

j_call: TRBJ1-4
clone_size: -
v_call: TRBV3-1
d_call: TRBD1
cdr3_aa: CVSSYPGQGFEKLFF
cdr3_nt: TGTGTCAGCAGCTATCCGGGACAGGGTTTTGAAAAACTGTTTTTT

j_call: TRBJ2-5
clone_size: -
v_call: TRBV11-2
d_call: TRBD1
cdr3_aa: CASSTPRTGTGETQYF
cdr3_nt: TGTGCCAGCAGCACCCCTCGGACAGGGACTGGGGAGACCCAGTACTTC

j_call: TRBJ2-3
clone_size: -
v_call: TRBV13
d_call: -
cdr3_aa: CASSSPPAEGTDTQYF
cdr3_nt: TGTGCCAGCAGCTCCCCTCCGGCCGAGGGCACAGATACGCAGTATTTT

j_call: TRBJ2-1
clone_size: -
v_call: TRBV20-1
d_call: TRBD2
cdr3_aa: CSARSPLAEGGEQFF
cdr3_nt: TGCAGTGCTAGGTCCCCACTAGCGGAGGGGGGTGAGCAGTTCTTC

j_call: TRBJ2-3
clone_size: once
v_call: TRBV7-9
d_call: TRBD1
cdr3_aa: CASRGTDRDPTDTQYF
cdr3_nt: TGTGCCAGCAGAGGCACGGACAGGGATCCCACAGATACGCAGTATTTT